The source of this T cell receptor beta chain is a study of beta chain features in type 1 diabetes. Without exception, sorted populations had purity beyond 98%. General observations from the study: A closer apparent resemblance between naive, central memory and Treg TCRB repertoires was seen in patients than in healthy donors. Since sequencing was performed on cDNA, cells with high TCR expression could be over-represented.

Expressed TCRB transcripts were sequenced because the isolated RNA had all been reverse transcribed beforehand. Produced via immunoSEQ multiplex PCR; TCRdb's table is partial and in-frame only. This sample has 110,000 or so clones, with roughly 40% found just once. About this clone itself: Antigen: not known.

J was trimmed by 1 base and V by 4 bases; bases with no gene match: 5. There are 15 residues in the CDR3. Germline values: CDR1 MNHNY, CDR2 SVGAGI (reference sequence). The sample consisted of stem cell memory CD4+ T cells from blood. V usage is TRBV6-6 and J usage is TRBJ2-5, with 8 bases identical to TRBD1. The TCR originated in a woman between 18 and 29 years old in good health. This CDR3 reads CASSFPGQAQETQYF. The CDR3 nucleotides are TGTGCCAGCAGTTTTCCGGGACAGGCCCAAGAGACCCAGTACTTC.